This T cell receptor beta chain comes out of a study of CD8 T cells in Susac syndrome. Blood CD8+ and CD4+ T cells underwent high-throughput TCR beta sequencing. Purification of the CD8+ and CD4+ T cells relied on negative isolation, and TEMRA cells underwent FACS enrichment. V dropped 3 bases and J dropped 3; count of bases not matched to a gene: 11. This CDR3 has 17 residues. Germline V lookup: CDR1 KGHSH, CDR2 LQKENI. An amount of RNA that ranged from roughly 0.5 to 1 ug was reverse transcribed with random hexamers. By means of immunoSEQ multiplex PCR, TCR beta CDR3 spanning 54 Vbeta and 13 Jbeta underwent amplification. TCRdb used MiXCR to reprocess the immunoSEQ multiplex PCR reads, holding one entry per CDR3 protein. The sample contains more than 120,000 distinct CDR3 sequences, roughly 95% of which appear only once.

V usage is TRBV18 and J usage is TRBJ2-7, with 10 bases aligning to TRBD1. Sequenced material: CD4+ T cells from PBMCs. This receptor was obtained from a human donor in good health. Here the CDR3 reads CASSPFTRTGGFYEQYF. CDR3 DNA: TGTGCCAGCTCACCGTTTACGAGGACAGGGGGTTTCTACGAGCAGTACTTC.